The present TCR beta chain was sequenced within a study of blood T cell repertoires in COVID-19. Study as a whole: In each case, the material was cDNA or gDNA derived from T cells, B-cell-depleted T cells, or PBMCs.

Clones were read by immunoSEQ multiplex PCR, and TCRdb kept only the in-frame ones, dropping some. The sample has some 80,000 clones, around 87% seen once. The CDR3 loop spans 15 amino acids. Trimming took 6 bases from V and 0 from J; bases not matched to a gene: 4. Per the germline V gene, CDR1 is KGHSH and CDR2 is LQKENI. The origin of this receptor is a woman in her forties or fifties with active or convalescent COVID-19. The chain recombines TRBV18 with TRBJ2-2; 7 positions agree with TRBD1. The sequenced material came from peripheral blood. The CDR3 loop is CASSPGTANTGELFF. Written as DNA, the CDR3 is TGTGCCAGCTCCCCCGGGACAGCGAACACCGGGGAGCTGTTTTTT.